A single TCR beta chain is shown here with its context. The assay was immunoSEQ multiplex PCR, and TCRdb's table has in-frame clones only and misses some. The data hold 60,000 to 70,000 clones, with about three quarters observed a single time. This sample is drawn from a study of memory CD4+ T cells and cytomegalovirus serostatus. This CDR3 spans 17 amino acids. Trimming took 2 bases from V and 6 from J; bases not matched to a gene: 16. Germline V CDR1 and CDR2: SGHTS, YDEGEE. Single viable CD3+CD4+CD8-CD45RO+ cells were sorted as the memory CD4+ T cells. The specimen sequenced was memory CD4+ T cells from blood. The receptor was derived from an adult in good health and CMV-seronegative. Some clones in this sample may be carry-over from other donors' samples. V and J are TRBV5-8 and TRBJ2-7; 8 nucleotides match TRBD2. The CDR3 coding sequence is TGTGCCAGCAGCTTTAGTCGCGGAGCGGGAGCCCACTCCGAGCAGTACTTC. It codes for CASSFSRGAGAHSEQYF. Complete variable domain (other parts from reference TRBV5-8 and TRBJ2-7): EAGVTQSPTHLIKTRGQQATLRCSPISGHTSVYWYQQALGLGLQFLLWYDEGEERNRGNFPPRFSGRQFPNYSSELNVNALELEDSALYLCASSFSRGAGAHSEQYFGPGTRLTVT.